This is a list of T cell receptor beta chains from one sample in a study of vaccination and CD4 T cells after COVID-19. These receptors lack a known antigen. TCRdb passed the PCR reads through MiXCR, listing each CDR3 protein once. Seen here are some 15,000 distinct CDR3 sequences, about 33% observed once, and the top ten hold 10% to 13%. The source was CD4+ T cells from blood, cultured in vitro, collected after SARS-CoV-2 vaccination. The receptors derive from a human donor who had recovered from COVID-19. CDR3s include the opening cysteine and the closing phenylalanine or tryptophan. The order of the fields is V gene, J gene, D gene, clone size, CDR3 protein, CDR3 DNA. D genes are given only for firm matches. The size of a clone is reported for some rows only, either as once, few or many, or as a class for expanded clones.

v_call: TRBV4-3; j_call: TRBJ2-3; d_call: NA; clone_size: NA; cdr3_aa: CASSQDRVGTDTQYF; cdr3_nt: TGCGCCAGCAGCCAAGATCGTGTGGGAACAGATACGCAGTATTTT
v_call: TRBV5-4; j_call: TRBJ1-3; d_call: NA; clone_size: NA; cdr3_aa: CASSSLDGNTIYF; cdr3_nt: TGTGCCAGCAGCTCCCTCGATGGAAACACCATATATTTT
v_call: TRBV7-3; j_call: TRBJ2-2; d_call: NA; clone_size: NA; cdr3_aa: CASSLSGPFSAGELFF; cdr3_nt: TGTGCCAGCAGCTTGTCTGGACCATTTTCAGCCGGGGAGCTGTTTTTT
v_call: TRBV5-4; j_call: TRBJ1-2; d_call: NA; clone_size: few; cdr3_aa: CASSGGRPGHYTF; cdr3_nt: TGTGCCAGCAGCGGGGGGAGACCCGGACACTACACCTTC
v_call: TRBV6-2/TRBV6-3; j_call: TRBJ1-1; d_call: NA; clone_size: few; cdr3_aa: CASVLGGSANTEAFF; cdr3_nt: TGTGCCAGCGTTCTTGGGGGGTCGGCGAACACTGAAGCTTTCTTT
v_call: TRBV7-2; j_call: TRBJ2-7; d_call: TRBD2; clone_size: once; cdr3_aa: CASSRRAGDPNYEQYF; cdr3_nt: TGTGCCAGCAGCCGCAGGGCGGGGGACCCTAACTACGAGCAGTACTTC
v_call: TRBV29-1; j_call: TRBJ2-1; d_call: NA; clone_size: few; cdr3_aa: CSVFRVNEQFF; cdr3_nt: TGCAGCGTCTTCAGGGTGAATGAGCAGTTCTTC
v_call: TRBV5-8; j_call: TRBJ1-1; d_call: TRBD1; clone_size: few; cdr3_aa: CASSLVRGRTEAFF; cdr3_nt: TGTGCCAGCAGCTTGGTCAGGGGGAGGACTGAAGCTTTCTTT
v_call: TRBV6-2/TRBV6-3; j_call: TRBJ1-2; d_call: TRBD1; clone_size: few; cdr3_aa: CASRGTGGYGYTF; cdr3_nt: TGTGCCAGCAGAGGGACAGGGGGCTATGGCTACACCTTC
v_call: TRBV30; j_call: TRBJ1-5; d_call: TRBD1; clone_size: NA; cdr3_aa: CAWSGQGDQPQHF; cdr3_nt: TGTGCCTGGTCGGGACAGGGTGATCAGCCCCAGCATTTT
v_call: TRBV10-3; j_call: TRBJ1-1; d_call: NA; clone_size: NA; cdr3_aa: CAISEWGGMNTEAFF; cdr3_nt: TGTGCCATCAGTGAGTGGGGGGGCATGAACACTGAAGCTTTCTTT
v_call: TRBV7-9; j_call: TRBJ1-6; d_call: NA; clone_size: few; cdr3_aa: CASSPTGVGNSPLHF; cdr3_nt: TGTGCCAGCAGCCCAACGGGAGTAGGAAATTCACCCCTCCACTTT
v_call: TRBV6-2/TRBV6-3; j_call: TRBJ1-1; d_call: NA; clone_size: few; cdr3_aa: CASSRPPGPQGTEAFF; cdr3_nt: TGTGCCAGCAGCCGCCCCCCGGGGCCGCAGGGCACTGAAGCTTTCTTT
v_call: TRBV7-3; j_call: TRBJ1-2; d_call: TRBD1; clone_size: NA; cdr3_aa: CASSLTGAGGYTF; cdr3_nt: TGTGCCAGCAGCTTGACAGGGGCCGGTGGCTACACCTTC
v_call: TRBV28; j_call: TRBJ1-2; d_call: TRBD1; clone_size: NA; cdr3_aa: CASNRQGGHGYTF; cdr3_nt: TGTGCCAGCAACCGACAGGGGGGCCATGGCTACACCTTC
v_call: TRBV27; j_call: TRBJ1-3; d_call: NA; clone_size: NA; cdr3_aa: CANSLRQGPGNTIYF; cdr3_nt: TGTGCCAACAGTTTAAGGCAGGGTCCGGGAAACACCATATATTTT
v_call: TRBV7-2; j_call: TRBJ2-7; d_call: NA; clone_size: NA; cdr3_aa: CASLQPSWGYEQYF; cdr3_nt: TGTGCCAGCCTTCAGCCTTCGTGGGGTTACGAGCAGTACTTC
v_call: TRBV19; j_call: TRBJ2-1; d_call: TRBD1; clone_size: NA; cdr3_aa: CASSFWTGEEYNEQFF; cdr3_nt: TGTGCCAGTAGTTTCTGGACAGGGGAAGAGTACAATGAGCAGTTCTTC
v_call: TRBV28; j_call: TRBJ1-3; d_call: NA; clone_size: NA; cdr3_aa: CASSLRRTSGNTIYF; cdr3_nt: TGTGCCAGCAGTTTAAGGCGGACCTCTGGAAACACCATATATTTT
v_call: TRBV7-2; j_call: TRBJ2-1; d_call: NA; clone_size: medium-sized; cdr3_aa: CASSFVGVEQFF; cdr3_nt: TGTGCCAGCAGCTTCGTAGGGGTCGAGCAGTTCTTC
v_call: TRBV7-7; j_call: TRBJ2-5; d_call: NA; clone_size: few; cdr3_aa: CASSSVVPETQYF; cdr3_nt: TGTGCTAGCAGCTCCGTCGTCCCGGAGACCCAGTACTTC
v_call: TRBV6-5; j_call: TRBJ1-1; d_call: TRBD1; clone_size: NA; cdr3_aa: CASSSNYRGRGTEAFF; cdr3_nt: TGTGCCAGCAGTTCAAATTACAGGGGGCGCGGGACTGAAGCTTTCTTT
v_call: TRBV4-2; j_call: TRBJ2-7; d_call: NA; clone_size: NA; cdr3_aa: CASSRDLSRLADEQYF; cdr3_nt: TGTGCCAGCAGCCGTGACCTTAGTCGGTTGGCCGACGAGCAGTACTTC
v_call: TRBV5-6; j_call: TRBJ1-3; d_call: NA; clone_size: NA; cdr3_aa: CASSPGLRSGNTIYF; cdr3_nt: TGTGCCAGCAGCCCCGGCCTTCGCTCTGGAAACACCATATATTTT
v_call: TRBV6-4; j_call: TRBJ2-2; d_call: NA; clone_size: NA; cdr3_aa: CASSVRSNTGELFF; cdr3_nt: TGTGCCAGCAGTGTCAGGTCGAACACCGGGGAGCTGTTTTTT
v_call: TRBV9; j_call: TRBJ2-7; d_call: TRBD1; clone_size: NA; cdr3_aa: CASSPQGAFYEQYF; cdr3_nt: TGTGCCAGCAGCCCACAGGGGGCCTTCTACGAGCAGTACTTC
v_call: TRBV29-1; j_call: TRBJ1-2; d_call: NA; clone_size: NA; cdr3_aa: CSVDSRGRVGGYTF; cdr3_nt: TGCAGCGTTGACAGTAGGGGACGGGTGGGTGGCTACACCTTC
v_call: TRBV5-1; j_call: TRBJ1-6; d_call: TRBD1; clone_size: NA; cdr3_aa: CASSLGTGANNSPLHF; cdr3_nt: TGCGCCAGCAGCCTCGGAACAGGGGCCAATAATTCACCCCTCCACTTT
v_call: TRBV7-2; j_call: TRBJ2-3; d_call: NA; clone_size: NA; cdr3_aa: CASSQWRTTDTQYF; cdr3_nt: TGCGCCAGCAGCCAATGGCGGACCACAGATACGCAGTATTTT
v_call: TRBV20-1; j_call: TRBJ2-1; d_call: NA; clone_size: few; cdr3_aa: CSARPDNEQFF; cdr3_nt: TGCAGTGCTAGGCCCGACAATGAGCAGTTCTTC
v_call: TRBV15; j_call: TRBJ2-7; d_call: TRBD2; clone_size: NA; cdr3_aa: CATSRDPAGVGYEQYF; cdr3_nt: TGTGCCACCAGCAGAGATCCGGCGGGAGTGGGCTACGAGCAGTACTTC
v_call: TRBV2; j_call: TRBJ2-5; d_call: TRBD2; clone_size: NA; cdr3_aa: CASKVYGGETQYF; cdr3_nt: TGTGCCAGCAAAGTGTACGGGGGGGAGACCCAGTACTTC
v_call: TRBV11-2; j_call: TRBJ2-7; d_call: TRBD2; clone_size: few; cdr3_aa: CASSLGAGQDYEQYF; cdr3_nt: TGTGCCAGCAGCTTAGGAGCGGGGCAAGACTACGAGCAGTACTTC
v_call: TRBV27; j_call: TRBJ1-3; d_call: NA; clone_size: NA; cdr3_aa: CASSRRLGNTIYF; cdr3_nt: TGTGCCAGCAGTAGGCGGCTAGGAAACACCATATATTTT
v_call: TRBV6-5; j_call: TRBJ2-1; d_call: NA; clone_size: medium-sized; cdr3_aa: CASSFHPVKNEQFF; cdr3_nt: TGTGCCAGCAGTTTCCACCCTGTCAAAAATGAGCAGTTCTTC
v_call: TRBV5-4; j_call: TRBJ2-3; d_call: TRBD2; clone_size: few; cdr3_aa: CASSLARGTSGSDTQYF; cdr3_nt: TGTGCCAGCAGCTTGGCCCGCGGGACTAGCGGGAGCGATACGCAGTATTTT
v_call: TRBV5-4; j_call: TRBJ1-2; d_call: TRBD1; clone_size: NA; cdr3_aa: CASSPVRGRGYGYTF; cdr3_nt: TGTGCCAGCAGCCCCGTAAGGGGGCGCGGGTATGGCTACACCTTC
v_call: TRBV24-1; j_call: TRBJ1-1; d_call: TRBD1; clone_size: NA; cdr3_aa: CATKGALNTEAFF; cdr3_nt: TGTGCCACCAAGGGGGCGTTGAACACTGAAGCTTTCTTT
v_call: TRBV6-5; j_call: TRBJ2-7; d_call: NA; clone_size: NA; cdr3_aa: CASSYSFQTLRGYEQYF; cdr3_nt: TGTGCCAGCAGTTACTCATTCCAGACCCTACGGGGCTACGAGCAGTACTTC
v_call: TRBV12-3/TRBV12-4; j_call: TRBJ1-5; d_call: TRBD1; clone_size: NA; cdr3_aa: CASSNRDRAFLHF; cdr3_nt: TGTGCCAGCAGTAACCGGGACAGGGCCTTTCTGCATTTT
v_call: TRBV5-4; j_call: TRBJ2-1; d_call: NA; clone_size: few; cdr3_aa: CASSPAGLNNEQFF; cdr3_nt: TGTGCCAGCAGCCCCGCGGGACTGAACAATGAGCAGTTCTTC
v_call: TRBV20-1; j_call: TRBJ2-5; d_call: TRBD1; clone_size: NA; cdr3_aa: CSASGTDKQETQYF; cdr3_nt: TGCAGTGCTTCTGGGACAGACAAACAAGAGACCCAGTACTTC
v_call: TRBV7-2; j_call: TRBJ2-1; d_call: NA; clone_size: few; cdr3_aa: CASSFVSRGTYNEQFF; cdr3_nt: TGTGCCAGCAGCTTTGTCTCCAGGGGAACCTACAATGAGCAGTTCTTC
v_call: TRBV25-1; j_call: TRBJ2-3; d_call: NA; clone_size: NA; cdr3_aa: CASSEHPTDTQYF; cdr3_nt: TGTGCCAGCAGTGAACACCCCACAGATACGCAGTATTTT
v_call: TRBV6-1; j_call: TRBJ2-1; d_call: NA; clone_size: NA; cdr3_aa: CASSLTQSRAENEQFF; cdr3_nt: TGTGCCAGCAGCCTGACACAGAGTCGGGCTGAAAATGAGCAGTTCTTC
v_call: TRBV20-1; j_call: TRBJ2-5; d_call: TRBD2; clone_size: NA; cdr3_aa: CSARDWREGKETQYF; cdr3_nt: TGCAGTGCTAGAGATTGGCGGGAGGGCAAAGAGACCCAGTACTTC
v_call: TRBV12-3/TRBV12-4; j_call: TRBJ2-3; d_call: NA; clone_size: NA; cdr3_aa: CASSFVTDTQYF; cdr3_nt: TGTGCCAGCAGTTTCGTCACAGATACGCAGTATTTT
v_call: TRBV10-1; j_call: TRBJ2-7; d_call: NA; clone_size: few; cdr3_aa: CASSTPGWGEQYF; cdr3_nt: TGCGCCAGCAGTACCCCGGGTTGGGGTGAGCAGTACTTC